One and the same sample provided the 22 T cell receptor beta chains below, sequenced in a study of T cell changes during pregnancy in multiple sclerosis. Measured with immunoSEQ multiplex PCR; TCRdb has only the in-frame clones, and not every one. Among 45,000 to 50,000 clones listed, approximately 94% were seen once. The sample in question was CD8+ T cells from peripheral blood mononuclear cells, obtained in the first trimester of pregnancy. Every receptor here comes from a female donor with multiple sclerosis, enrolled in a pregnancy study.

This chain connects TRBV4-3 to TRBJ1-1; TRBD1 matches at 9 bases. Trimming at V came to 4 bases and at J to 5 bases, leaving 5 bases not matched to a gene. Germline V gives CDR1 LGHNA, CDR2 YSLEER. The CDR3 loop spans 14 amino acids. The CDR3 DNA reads TGCGCCAGCAGCCCTGCGACAGGGGGAACTGAAGCTTTCTTT. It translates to CASSPATGGTEAFF.

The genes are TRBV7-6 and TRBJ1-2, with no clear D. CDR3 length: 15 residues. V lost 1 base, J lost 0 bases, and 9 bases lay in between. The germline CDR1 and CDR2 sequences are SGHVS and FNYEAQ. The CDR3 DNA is TGTGCCAGCAGCTTAGTTCCAGAAGCTAACTATGGCTACACCTTC. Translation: CASSLVPEANYGYTF.

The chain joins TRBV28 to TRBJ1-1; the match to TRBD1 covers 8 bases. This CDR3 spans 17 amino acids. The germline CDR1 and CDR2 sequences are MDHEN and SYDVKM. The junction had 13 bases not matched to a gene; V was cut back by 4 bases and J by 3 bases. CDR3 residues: CASSSKTQGAWHTEAFF. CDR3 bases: TGTGCCAGCAGTTCGAAGACTCAGGGGGCCTGGCACACTGAAGCTTTCTTT.

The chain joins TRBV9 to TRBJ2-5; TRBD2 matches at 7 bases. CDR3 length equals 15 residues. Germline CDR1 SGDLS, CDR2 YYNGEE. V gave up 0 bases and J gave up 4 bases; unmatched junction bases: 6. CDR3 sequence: CASSVGGGWGETQYF. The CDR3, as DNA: TGTGCCAGCAGCGTAGGGGGGGGATGGGGAGAGACCCAGTACTTC.

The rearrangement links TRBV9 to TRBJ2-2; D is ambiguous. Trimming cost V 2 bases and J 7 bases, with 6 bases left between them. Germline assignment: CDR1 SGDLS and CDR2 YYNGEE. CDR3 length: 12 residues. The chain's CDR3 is CASSVVNGELFF. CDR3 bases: TGTGCCAGCAGCGTCGTTAACGGGGAGCTGTTTTTT.

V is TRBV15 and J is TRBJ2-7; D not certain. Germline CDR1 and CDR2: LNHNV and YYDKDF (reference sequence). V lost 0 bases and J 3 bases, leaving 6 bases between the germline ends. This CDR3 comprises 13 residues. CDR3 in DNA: TGTGCCACCAGCAGAGAACGGAGCTACGAGCAGTACTTC. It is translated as CATSRERSYEQYF.

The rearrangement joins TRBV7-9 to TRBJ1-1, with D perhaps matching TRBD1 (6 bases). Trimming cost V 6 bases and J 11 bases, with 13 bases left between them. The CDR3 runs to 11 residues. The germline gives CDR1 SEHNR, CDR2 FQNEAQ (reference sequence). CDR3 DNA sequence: TGTGCCAGCAGGTTGGACAGTAGGGCTTTCTTT. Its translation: CASRLDSRAFF.

The CDR3 nucleotides are TGTGCCAGCAGTTTGGTGGGAGGGACCTACAATGAGCAGTTCTTC. Translated: CASSLVGGTYNEQFF. The chain employs TRBV27 and TRBJ2-1; TRBD2 agrees at 7 bases. The J segment lost 2 bases and the V segment lost 3 bases, leaving 4 bases of the junction unmatched. CDR1 is MNHEY and CDR2 is SMNVEV in the germline V gene (reference sequence). The length of the CDR3 is 15 residues.

The chain's CDR3 is CASSVNSGTVSVYEQYF. The CDR3 nucleotides read TGTGCCAGCAGCGTGAACTCCGGGACAGTTTCGGTCTACGAGCAGTACTTC. V and J are TRBV9 and TRBJ2-7; 7 bases agree with TRBD1. V trimming: 2 bases; J trimming: 3 bases; junction bases outside the gene matches: 14. The CDR3 runs 17 residues. From germline, CDR1 is SGDLS and CDR2 YYNGEE. Together with reference TRBV9 and TRBJ2-7, the CDR3 gives the full variable domain: DSGVTQTPKHLITATGQRVTLRCSPRSGDLSVYWYQQSLDQGLQFLIQYYNGEERAKGNILERFSAQQFPDLHSELNLSSLELGDSALYFCASSVNSGTVSVYEQYFGPGTRLTVT.

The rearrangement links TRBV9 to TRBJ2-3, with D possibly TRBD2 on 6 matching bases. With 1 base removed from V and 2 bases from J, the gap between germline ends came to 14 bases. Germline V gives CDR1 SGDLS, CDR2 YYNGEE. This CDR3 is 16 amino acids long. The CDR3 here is CASSVISGAPTDTQYF. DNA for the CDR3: TGTGCCAGCAGCGTAATATCGGGAGCCCCCACAGATACGCAGTATTTT.

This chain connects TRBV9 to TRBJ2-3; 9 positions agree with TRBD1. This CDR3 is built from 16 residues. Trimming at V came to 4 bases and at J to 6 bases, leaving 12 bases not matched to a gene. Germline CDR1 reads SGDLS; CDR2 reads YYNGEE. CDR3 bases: TGTGCCAGCAGCCTACGACAGGGGGACAGTTTCGATACGCAGTATTTT. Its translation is CASSLRQGDSFDTQYF.

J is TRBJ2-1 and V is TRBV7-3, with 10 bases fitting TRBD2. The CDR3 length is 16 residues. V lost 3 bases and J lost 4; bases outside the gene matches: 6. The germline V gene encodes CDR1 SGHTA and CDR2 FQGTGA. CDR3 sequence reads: CASSFLSGGPYNEQFF. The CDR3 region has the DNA TGTGCCAGCAGCTTCCTTAGCGGGGGGCCTTACAATGAGCAGTTCTTC.

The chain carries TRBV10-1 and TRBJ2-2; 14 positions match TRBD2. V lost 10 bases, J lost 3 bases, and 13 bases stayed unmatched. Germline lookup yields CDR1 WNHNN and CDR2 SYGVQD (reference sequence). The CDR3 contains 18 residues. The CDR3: CATPSGGLAGEYTGELFF. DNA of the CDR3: TGCGCCACCCCCTCAGGGGGACTAGCGGGGGAGTACACCGGGGAGCTGTTTTTT.

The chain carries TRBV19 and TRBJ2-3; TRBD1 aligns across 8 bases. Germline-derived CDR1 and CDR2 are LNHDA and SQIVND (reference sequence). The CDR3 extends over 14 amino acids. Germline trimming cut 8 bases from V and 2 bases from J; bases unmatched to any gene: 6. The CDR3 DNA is TGTGCCAGTGGTAACAGGGGGTCCACAGATACGCAGTATTTT. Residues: CASGNRGSTDTQYF.

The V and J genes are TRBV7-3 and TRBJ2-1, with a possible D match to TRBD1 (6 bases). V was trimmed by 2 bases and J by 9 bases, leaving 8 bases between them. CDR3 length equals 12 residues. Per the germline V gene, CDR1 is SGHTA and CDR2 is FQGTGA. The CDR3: CASSLVGGEQFF. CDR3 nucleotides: TGTGCCAGCAGCTTAGTAGGGGGTGAGCAGTTCTTC.

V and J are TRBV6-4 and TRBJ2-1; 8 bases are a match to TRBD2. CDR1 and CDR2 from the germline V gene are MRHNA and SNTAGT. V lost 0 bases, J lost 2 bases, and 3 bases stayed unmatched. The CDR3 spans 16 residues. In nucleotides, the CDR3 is TGTGCCAGCAGTGACTCCGCGGGAGGTCCCTACAATGAGCAGTTCTTC. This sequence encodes CASSDSAGGPYNEQFF.

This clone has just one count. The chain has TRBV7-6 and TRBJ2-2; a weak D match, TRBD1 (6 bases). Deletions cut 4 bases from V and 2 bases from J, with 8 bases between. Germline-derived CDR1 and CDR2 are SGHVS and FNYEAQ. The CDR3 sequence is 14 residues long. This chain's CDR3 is CASSWGHNTGELFF. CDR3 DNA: TGTGCCAGCAGCTGGGGACACAACACCGGGGAGCTGTTTTTT.

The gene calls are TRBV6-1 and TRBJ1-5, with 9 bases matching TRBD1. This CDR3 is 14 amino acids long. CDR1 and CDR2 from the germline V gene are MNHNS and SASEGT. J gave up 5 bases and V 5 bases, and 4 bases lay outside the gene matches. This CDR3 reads CASSPQGAYQPQHF. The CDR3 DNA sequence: TGTGCCAGCAGTCCACAGGGGGCGTATCAGCCCCAGCATTTT.

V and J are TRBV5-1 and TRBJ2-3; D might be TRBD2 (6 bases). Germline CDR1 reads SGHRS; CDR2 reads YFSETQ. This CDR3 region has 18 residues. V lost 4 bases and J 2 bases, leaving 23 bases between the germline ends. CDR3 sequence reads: CASSITREKHWVTDTQYF. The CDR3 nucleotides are TGCGCCAGCAGCATCACTCGGGAGAAACATTGGGTCACAGATACGCAGTATTTT.

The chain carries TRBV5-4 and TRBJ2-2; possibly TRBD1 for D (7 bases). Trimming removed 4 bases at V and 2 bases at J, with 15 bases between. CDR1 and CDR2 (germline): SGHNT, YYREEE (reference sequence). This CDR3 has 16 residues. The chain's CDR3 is CASSPGGRINTGELFF. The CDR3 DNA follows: TGTGCCAGCAGCCCAGGGGGGCGGATTAACACCGGGGAGCTGTTTTTT.

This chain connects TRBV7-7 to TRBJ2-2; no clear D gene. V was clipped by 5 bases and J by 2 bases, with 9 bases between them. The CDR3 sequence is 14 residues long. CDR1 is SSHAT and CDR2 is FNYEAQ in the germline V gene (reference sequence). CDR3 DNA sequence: TGTGCCAGCAGCCCGGGTCCCAACACCGGGGAGCTGTTTTTT. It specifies CASSPGPNTGELFF.

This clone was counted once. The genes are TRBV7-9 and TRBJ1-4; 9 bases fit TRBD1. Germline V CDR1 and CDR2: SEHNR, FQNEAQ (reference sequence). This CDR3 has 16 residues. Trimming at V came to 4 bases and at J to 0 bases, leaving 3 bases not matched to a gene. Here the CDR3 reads CASSSTGGPTNEKLFF. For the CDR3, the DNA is TGTGCCAGCAGCTCAACAGGGGGCCCAACTAATGAAAAACTGTTTTTT. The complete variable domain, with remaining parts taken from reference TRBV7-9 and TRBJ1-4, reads DTGVSQNPRHKITKRGQNVTFRCDPISEHNRLYWYRQTLGQGPEFLTYFQNEAQLEKSRLLSDRFSAERPKGSFSTLEIQRTEQGDSAMYLCASSSTGGPTNEKLFFGSGTQLSVL.